This TCR beta chain emerged from a study of blood T cell repertoires in COVID-19. V was clipped by 4 bases and J by 4 bases; unmatched bases: 6. This CDR3 is built from 15 residues. CDR1 is LNHDA and CDR2 is SQIVND in the germline V gene (reference sequence). Sequencing used immunoSEQ multiplex PCR; TCRdb keeps in-frame clones, though not all of them. Seen here are around 95,000 clones, about 89% observed once, and the top ten hold around 2.1%. The chain carries TRBV19 and TRBJ2-3; 9 nucleotides line up with TRBD2. The receptor was isolated from a man aged 45-65 years with active COVID-19. Sequenced input: peripheral blood. The CDR3 is CASSRSGGRADTQYF. The CDR3 coding sequence is TGTGCCAGTAGTAGAAGCGGGGGGCGAGCAGATACGCAGTATTTT. Looking up the rest from reference TRBV19 and TRBJ2-3 gives the full variable domain: DGGITQSPKYLFRKEGQNVTLSCEQNLNHDAMYWYRQDPGQGLRLIYYSQIVNDFQKGDIAEGYSVSREKKESFPLTVTSAQKNPTAFYLCASSRSGGRADTQYFGPGTRLTVL.